This record covers a single T cell receptor (beta chain). The data were obtained in a study of blood T cell repertoires in COVID-19. Germline V gives CDR1 SGHTA, CDR2 FQGNSA. V was pared by 7 bases and J by 2 bases, with 10 bases of the junction left unmatched. The CDR3 has 16 amino acids. The table came from immunoSEQ multiplex PCR; TCRdb's copy has only in-frame clones and leaves some out. Of about 42,000 clones in the sample, roughly 90% were seen once. The specimen sequenced was peripheral blood. The chain recombines TRBV7-2 with TRBJ2-3; TRBD2 aligns across 9 bases. The TCR comes from a man in his fifties or sixties with active COVID-19. This chain's CDR3 is CASTWRLAESTDTQYF. CDR3 DNA: TGTGCCAGCACCTGGAGACTAGCGGAGTCCACAGATACGCAGTATTTT.